This T cell receptor (beta chain) appears in the sequencing data of a study of graft-versus-host responses after intestinal transplantation. Study findings and constraints: GvH clones occurred in recipient marrow; some first appeared in ileum or blood.

Per germline, CDR1 SQVTM and CDR2 ANQGSEA. Trimming took off 5 bases at V and 6 bases at J, with 11 bases between the two ends. This CDR3 spans 12 amino acids. In regard to this clone: Its antigen is as yet unknown.

Method: immunoSEQ multiplex PCR; TCRdb's copy keeps in-frame clones and lacks some. The data contain approximately 70,000 clones, approximately 92% of them singletons. The TCR sequence derives from a human patient who received an intestinal transplant, so some T cells may come from the graft donor. The chain is built from TRBV29-1 and TRBJ2-4; no clear D. Sequences were derived from bone marrow, sampled around 720 days after intestinal transplantation. The CDR3, as DNA: TGCAGCGTTCGGACCTCGTCAAACATTCAGTACTTC. Its translation: CSVRTSSNIQYF. Drawing the rest from reference TRBV29-1 and TRBJ2-4, the complete variable domain is SAVISQKPSRDICQRGTSLTIQCQVDSQVTMMFWYRQQPGQSLTLIATANQGSEATYESGFVIDKFPISRPNLTFSTLTVSNMSPEDSSIYLCSVRTSSNIQYFGAGTRLSVL.